The rows below give T cell receptor beta chains drawn from one sample of a study of T cell responses to AZD1222 COVID-19 vaccine. Assay used: immunoSEQ multiplex PCR; TCRdb lists only in-frame clones, some missing. The sample lists some 100,000 clones, around nine tenths occurring once. The specimen was peripheral blood, collected on day 0 of AZD1222 vaccination. The receptor set was obtained from an adult in good health. CDR3s include the opening cysteine and the closing phenylalanine or tryptophan. D genes are given only for firm matches. Part of the rows lack a size; the others show once, few, many or a class for expanded clones.

DNA: TGTGCCAGCAGCCCCCCTAGCGGCCAAGAGACCCAGTACTTC; CDR3: CASSPPSGQETQYF; D: TRBD2; J: TRBJ2-5; V: TRBV9; size: few
DNA: TGCGCCAGCAGCATCCCTCCTGGGGGTTTTTTGGCCGGGGAGCTGTTTTTT; CDR3: CASSIPPGGFLAGELFF; D: -; J: TRBJ2-2; V: TRBV5-1; size: -
DNA: TGTGCCATCGGACAAGAGCCCCAGCATTTT; CDR3: CAIGQEPQHF; D: -; J: TRBJ1-5; V: TRBV10-3; size: -
DNA: TGTGCCAGCAGCGTAGGCGGGTATTCACCCCTCCACTTT; CDR3: CASSVGGYSPLHF; D: -; J: TRBJ1-6; V: TRBV9; size: -
DNA: TGTGCCAGCTCACCAGGGAGTTTTTGGGGTGTAGACACTGAAGCTTTCTTT; CDR3: CASSPGSFWGVDTEAFF; D: -; J: TRBJ1-1; V: TRBV18; size: few
DNA: TGCGCCAGCAGCTTGGACAAGCGGGGGAACGTAGATACGCAGTATTTT; CDR3: CASSLDKRGNVDTQYF; D: TRBD2; J: TRBJ2-3; V: TRBV5-1; size: -
DNA: TGTGCCAGCTCATTAGCGGGGGATACGCAGTATTTT; CDR3: CASSLAGDTQYF; D: TRBD2; J: TRBJ2-3; V: TRBV18; size: -
DNA: TGTGCCAGCAGCTTAGATTTGGGGGTTCCCGAAAAACTGTTTTTT; CDR3: CASSLDLGVPEKLFF; D: -; J: TRBJ1-4; V: TRBV11-2; size: -
DNA: TGTGCCAGCAACCAGGGACAGGATAATGAAAAACTGTTTTTT; CDR3: CASNQGQDNEKLFF; D: TRBD1; J: TRBJ1-4; V: TRBV7-2; size: once
DNA: TGTGCCAGCAGCTCTACAGGGAATGGATACAATGAGCAGTTCTTC; CDR3: CASSSTGNGYNEQFF; D: -; J: TRBJ2-1; V: TRBV7-3; size: -
DNA: TGTGCCAGCAGCCGTCAGCGGGGGGGCTTGGATACGCAGTATTTT; CDR3: CASSRQRGGLDTQYF; D: TRBD2; J: TRBJ2-3; V: TRBV14; size: -
DNA: TGCGCCAGCAGCCAAAATAGTGGTCCTGCGAACACCGGGGAGCTGTTTTTT; CDR3: CASSQNSGPANTGELFF; D: -; J: TRBJ2-2; V: TRBV4-1; size: -
DNA: TGTGCCAGTAGTATAGGTCGACGGTACTCTGGAAACACCATATATTTT; CDR3: CASSIGRRYSGNTIYF; D: -; J: TRBJ1-3; V: TRBV19; size: -
DNA: TGTGCCAGCAGCCAGTTCGAGAGGGGGAGTCAGCCCCAGCATTTT; CDR3: CASSQFERGSQPQHF; D: -; J: TRBJ1-5; V: TRBV28; size: -
DNA: TGTGCCGGCCCCCGGATGGTGAACGGTGAAGCTTTCTTT; CDR3: CAGPRMVNGEAFF; D: -; J: TRBJ1-1; V: TRBV30; size: -
DNA: TGTGCCAGCAGCTTAGCCTCGGTTGCCTACGAGCAGTACTTC; CDR3: CASSLASVAYEQYF; D: -; J: TRBJ2-7; V: TRBV11-2; size: -
DNA: TGTGCCAGCAGAGTCTACAGGGGATGGGAAGCTTTCTTT; CDR3: CASRVYRGWEAFF; D: TRBD1; J: TRBJ1-1; V: TRBV12-3/TRBV12-4; size: -
DNA: TGTGCCAGCAGCTTAGCTGGGGAGAACACTGAAGCTTTCTTT; CDR3: CASSLAGENTEAFF; D: -; J: TRBJ1-1; V: TRBV11-3; size: -
DNA: TGTGCCAGCAGCTTAGAGGTGGGGGGGCAGAGGCTCTTC; CDR3: CASSLEVGGQRLF; D: -; J: TRBJ1-2; V: TRBV7-8; size: -
DNA: TGTGCCAGCAGTCCCGTTTTTGACAGGAGGAACACTGAAGCTTTCTTT; CDR3: CASSPVFDRRNTEAFF; D: -; J: TRBJ1-1; V: TRBV28; size: -
DNA: TGTGCCAGCAGTGAAGACAGGGGAGGAGAGGTCTATGGCTACACCTTC; CDR3: CASSEDRGGEVYGYTF; D: TRBD1; J: TRBJ1-2; V: TRBV6-1; size: -
DNA: TGTGCCAGCAGCTTTGGACTCTATGGCTACACCTTC; CDR3: CASSFGLYGYTF; D: -; J: TRBJ1-2; V: TRBV7-9; size: -
DNA: TGTGCCAGCAGCTCAACGGGGACTCGCACAGATACGCAGTATTTT; CDR3: CASSSTGTRTDTQYF; D: -; J: TRBJ2-3; V: TRBV9; size: once
DNA: TGTGCCAGTAGTATCCCACCTTACCACTCTGGAAACACCATATATTTT; CDR3: CASSIPPYHSGNTIYF; D: -; J: TRBJ1-3; V: TRBV19; size: -
DNA: TGTGCCGCGAGTCGGCTCAACTATGGCTACACCTTC; CDR3: CAASRLNYGYTF; D: -; J: TRBJ1-2; V: TRBV19; size: -
DNA: TGTGCCACCAGTGAGTCCACTAGCGGAACCTACGAGCAGTACTTC; CDR3: CATSESTSGTYEQYF; D: TRBD2; J: TRBJ2-7; V: TRBV24-1; size: -
DNA: TGTGCCAGCAACTGGGACAGGGGCTCTGAAGCTTTCTTT; CDR3: CASNWDRGSEAFF; D: TRBD1; J: TRBJ1-1; V: TRBV6-5; size: -
DNA: TGTGCCAGCAGCTTAATGGGACAGGGAGACACTGAAGCTTTCTTT; CDR3: CASSLMGQGDTEAFF; D: TRBD1; J: TRBJ1-1; V: TRBV7-3; size: -
DNA: TGTGCCAGCAGTGAAGTCCTGGGCGACTACGAGCAGTACTTC; CDR3: CASSEVLGDYEQYF; D: -; J: TRBJ2-7; V: TRBV2; size: -
DNA: TGTGCCAGCAGCCAAGCGCTCAGGAATACGGACCCGTATGGCTACACCTTC; CDR3: CASSQALRNTDPYGYTF; D: -; J: TRBJ1-2; V: TRBV3-1/TRBV3-2; size: -
DNA: TGTGCCAGCAGCCAAGGAGGGAAAGACTCTAACTATGGCTACACCTTC; CDR3: CASSQGGKDSNYGYTF; D: -; J: TRBJ1-2; V: TRBV4-2; size: few
DNA: TGTGCCAGCAGCCGTCAGTACGAAGAAAGAAACACCATATATTTT; CDR3: CASSRQYEERNTIYF; D: -; J: TRBJ1-3; V: TRBV7-9; size: -
DNA: TGCGCCAGCAGCTTGGATATGGCAGGCACCGGGGAGCTGTTTTTT; CDR3: CASSLDMAGTGELFF; D: -; J: TRBJ2-2; V: TRBV5-1; size: -
DNA: TGTGCCACTAGAGGGGATAGGGACACCGGGGAGCTGTTTTTT; CDR3: CATRGDRDTGELFF; D: -; J: TRBJ2-2; V: TRBV24-1; size: -
DNA: TGCAGCGTTTCTTTTGGAAACACCATATATTTT; CDR3: CSVSFGNTIYF; D: -; J: TRBJ1-3; V: TRBV29-1; size: -
DNA: TGTGCCAGCAGCTTGGATACCAGAAACTATGGCTACACCTTC; CDR3: CASSLDTRNYGYTF; D: -; J: TRBJ1-2; V: TRBV5-6; size: -
DNA: TGTGCCAGCAGCTTGGAACTAGACACCGGGGAGCTGTTTTTT; CDR3: CASSLELDTGELFF; D: -; J: TRBJ2-2; V: TRBV5-4; size: -
DNA: TGTGCCAGCAGTTACGGGCCCCGCGCAGATACGCAGTATTTT; CDR3: CASSYGPRADTQYF; D: -; J: TRBJ2-3; V: TRBV6-5; size: -
DNA: TGTGCCAGCAGCTTGGACAGGGCGAGCAATCAGCCCCAGCATTTT; CDR3: CASSLDRASNQPQHF; D: TRBD1; J: TRBJ1-5; V: TRBV7-8; size: -
DNA: TGTGCCAGCAGCGTAGAAACAGGGGCCACTGAAGCTTTCTTT; CDR3: CASSVETGATEAFF; D: TRBD1; J: TRBJ1-1; V: TRBV9; size: -
DNA: TGCGCCAGCAGCCTCTGGAGAGCGGGGGGCGCTAATGAAAAACTGTTTTTT; CDR3: CASSLWRAGGANEKLFF; D: -; J: TRBJ1-4; V: TRBV5-1; size: once
DNA: TGTGCCAGCAGCCAATGGTCACCTTACGAGCAGTACTTC; CDR3: CASSQWSPYEQYF; D: -; J: TRBJ2-7; V: TRBV16; size: -
DNA: TGTGCCAGCAGCTACCTCGACGGTTACGAGCAGTACTTC; CDR3: CASSYLDGYEQYF; D: -; J: TRBJ2-7; V: TRBV9; size: -
DNA: TGTGCCAGCAGACCGGAGGACAGGGGTTCTGAAGCTTTCTTT; CDR3: CASRPEDRGSEAFF; D: TRBD1; J: TRBJ1-1; V: TRBV5-4; size: -
DNA: TGTGCCAGCAGCTCCGGGACAGGGCGATACGAGCAGTACTTC; CDR3: CASSSGTGRYEQYF; D: TRBD1; J: TRBJ2-7; V: TRBV2; size: -
DNA: TGTGCCAGCAGCTTGGGACAGGGCCTGGATAATGGCTACACCTTC; CDR3: CASSLGQGLDNGYTF; D: TRBD1; J: TRBJ1-2; V: TRBV7-9; size: -
DNA: TGTGCCAGCGCGGGACAGGGTGTTGATTCGTGGGATCAGCCCCAGCATTTT; CDR3: CASAGQGVDSWDQPQHF; D: TRBD1; J: TRBJ1-5; V: TRBV2; size: once
DNA: TGTGCCACCAGTGACCCGAACGGGGACAATGAGCAGTTCTTC; CDR3: CATSDPNGDNEQFF; D: -; J: TRBJ2-1; V: TRBV24-1; size: -
DNA: TGTGCCAGCAGCGTAGGGTGGGGGGCTAGCACAGATACGCAGTATTTT; CDR3: CASSVGWGASTDTQYF; D: -; J: TRBJ2-3; V: TRBV9; size: -
DNA: TGTGCCAGCAGCCCCATCTCGGGAGTCTATGGCTACACCTTC; CDR3: CASSPISGVYGYTF; D: -; J: TRBJ1-2; V: TRBV11-2; size: -
DNA: TGTGCCAGCAGTTCTCCGGGACAAACCTACGAGCAGTACTTC; CDR3: CASSSPGQTYEQYF; D: -; J: TRBJ2-7; V: TRBV5-5; size: -
DNA: TGTGCCTGGAGGGACAGGGGGAAACTGTTTTTT; CDR3: CAWRDRGKLFF; D: TRBD1; J: TRBJ1-4; V: TRBV30; size: -
DNA: TGTGCCAGCAGCCAAGTCCACAGGGTAAACTCCTACGAGCAGTACTTC; CDR3: CASSQVHRVNSYEQYF; D: -; J: TRBJ2-7; V: TRBV3-1/TRBV3-2; size: -